The T cell receptor beta chain described here comes from a study of shared clonotypes between healthy human individuals. Study in general: A donor's plate count was three for CD4 naive and three for CD4 memory; CD8 naive had two and CD8 memory one.

This table comes from immunoSEQ multiplex PCR, and its TCRdb copy is limited to in-frame clones, with some not included. This sample carries about 1 million clones, roughly 80% of them seen once, and the ten largest clones take about 1.5%. The table lists this clone with a few counts. Into CD45RA+ naive and CD45RA-negative memory subsets, the CD4+ cells were split. The material sequenced was memory CD4+ T cells sorted from blood. Subset meaning: CD45RA-negative fraction. The clonotype comes from a young man in good health.

CDR3 region: CASSDVVNTEAFF. CDR3 sequence (DNA): TGTGCCAGTAGTGATGTTGTGAACACTGAAGCTTTCTTT. The genes are TRBV19 and TRBJ1-1; no clear D gene. The germline CDR1 and CDR2 sequences are LNHDA and SQIVND (reference sequence). There are 13 residues in the CDR3. Trimming left V 5 bases short and J 0 bases short, with 7 bases between.